The clone carrying this TCR beta chain has a single count. Losses at the gene ends were 1 base for V and 6 bases for J; bases not matched to a gene: 5. This CDR3 comprises 15 residues. In germline, CDR1 is SGHAT, CDR2 FQNNGV. The data were taken from a study of shared clonotypes between healthy human individuals. Sequencing was performed with immunoSEQ multiplex PCR; in TCRdb, only in-frame clones are kept and a portion is missing. The top ten clones hold approximately 1.1% of a sample with about 1.4 million clones, roughly 95% of them seen once. The rearrangement uses TRBV11-2 and TRBJ2-2; the match to TRBD2 covers 7 bases. This TCR came from a man aged 30 to 39 in good health. Source material: naive CD4+ T cells sorted from blood. The sample's subset: CD45RA+ positively selected. CDR3: CASSLAGGPAGELFF. The CDR3 bases are TGTGCCAGCAGCTTAGCGGGAGGCCCGGCCGGGGAGCTGTTTTTT. Combining the CDR3 with reference TRBV11-2 and TRBJ2-2 gives the whole variable domain EAGVAQSPRYKIIEKRQSVAFWCNPISGHATLYWYQQILGQGPKLLIQFQNNGVVDDSQLPKDRFSAERLKGVDSTLKIQPAKLEDSAVYLCASSLAGGPAGELFFGEGSRLTVL.